Listed below are T cell receptor beta chains from one sample, sequenced in a study of early T cells in non-severe SARS-CoV-2 infection. TCRdb independently ran MiXCR on the 5' RACE reads; one entry per CDR3 protein. Here the sample spans 84,000 or so distinct CDR3 sequences, roughly an eighth being singletons. Sample: whole blood. These TCRs come from an adult who was a healthcare worker with PCR-confirmed SARS-CoV-2 infection or an uninfected control (not recorded which). CDR3s include the opening cysteine and the closing phenylalanine or tryptophan. The D gene is left open where the match is weak. Clone sizes are given selectively: once, few, many, or a class where the clone is expanded.

cdr3_nt: TGTGCCACGGAGGACACTAACACCGGGGAGCTGTTTTTT
cdr3_aa: CATEDTNTGELFF
v_call: TRBV6-5
clone_size: -
j_call: TRBJ2-2
d_call: -

cdr3_nt: TGCGCCAGCAGCTTGGCCGGGAGTATGAACACCGGGGAGCTGTTTTTT
cdr3_aa: CASSLAGSMNTGELFF
v_call: TRBV5-1
clone_size: many
j_call: TRBJ2-2
d_call: -

cdr3_nt: TGTGCCAGCAGCTTAGTACACGCGATGAACACTGAAGCTTTCTTT
cdr3_aa: CASSLVHAMNTEAFF
v_call: TRBV11-3
clone_size: few
j_call: TRBJ1-1
d_call: -

cdr3_nt: TGTGCCAGCAGCTTTGGGGGGACTGAAGCTTTCTTT
cdr3_aa: CASSFGGTEAFF
v_call: TRBV11-2
clone_size: few
j_call: TRBJ1-1
d_call: -

cdr3_nt: TGTGCCAGTAAGCGGGAGAGCTCCTACAATGAGCAGTTCTTC
cdr3_aa: CASKRESSYNEQFF
v_call: TRBV19
clone_size: many
j_call: TRBJ2-1
d_call: TRBD2

cdr3_nt: TGCAGCGCCGTACGGATTGAGCAGTTCTTC
cdr3_aa: CSAVRIEQFF
v_call: TRBV29-1
clone_size: many
j_call: TRBJ2-1
d_call: -

cdr3_nt: TGTGCCAGCTCGCCTTTGGCTGGGGGTGAAGCTTTCTTT
cdr3_aa: CASSPLAGGEAFF
v_call: TRBV18
clone_size: few
j_call: TRBJ1-1
d_call: -

cdr3_nt: TGTGCCAGCAGTTACTCGGCTAGCGGGGAGTACGAGCAGTACTTC
cdr3_aa: CASSYSASGEYEQYF
v_call: TRBV6-5
clone_size: few
j_call: TRBJ2-7
d_call: TRBD2

cdr3_nt: TGTGCCAGCAGCTTAGGGCTCCAGGGTAACACTGAAGCTTTCTTT
cdr3_aa: CASSLGLQGNTEAFF
v_call: TRBV7-6
clone_size: -
j_call: TRBJ1-1
d_call: -

cdr3_nt: TGCGCCAGCAGCCCGCAGGACAGGGGAAATCTCGGTTTGGGGAAACTGTTTTTT
cdr3_aa: CASSPQDRGNLGLGKLFF
v_call: TRBV5-1
clone_size: many
j_call: TRBJ1-4
d_call: TRBD1

cdr3_nt: TGTGCCAGCAGCTTTCGGGACTCACCATCCGGGGAGCTGTTTTTT
cdr3_aa: CASSFRDSPSGELFF
v_call: TRBV11-2
clone_size: -
j_call: TRBJ2-2
d_call: -

cdr3_nt: TGTGCCAGCAGCCTCGGGACAGCTAATTGGTACTTC
cdr3_aa: CASSLGTANWYF
v_call: TRBV28
clone_size: few
j_call: TRBJ2-7
d_call: TRBD1

cdr3_nt: TGTGCCAGCAGCTTAGTGGGTGAAAAACTGTTTTTT
cdr3_aa: CASSLVGEKLFF
v_call: TRBV7-9
clone_size: few
j_call: TRBJ1-4
d_call: -

cdr3_nt: TGTGCCAGCAGTCCCAGCAGGTACGAGCAGTACTTC
cdr3_aa: CASSPSRYEQYF
v_call: TRBV12-3/TRBV12-4
clone_size: few
j_call: TRBJ2-7
d_call: -

cdr3_nt: TGCGCCAGCAGCTTCCGGGACAGGGACTACGAGCAGTACTTC
cdr3_aa: CASSFRDRDYEQYF
v_call: TRBV5-1
clone_size: many
j_call: TRBJ2-7
d_call: TRBD1

cdr3_nt: TGCGCCAGCAGCTTGGACGGGTCACGGGAAGAGACCCAGTACTTC
cdr3_aa: CASSLDGSREETQYF
v_call: TRBV5-1
clone_size: many
j_call: TRBJ2-5
d_call: -

cdr3_nt: TGTGCCAGCAGTTCACGAAGACTTGTAACCTACAATGAGCAGTTCTTC
cdr3_aa: CASSSRRLVTYNEQFF
v_call: TRBV28
clone_size: -
j_call: TRBJ2-1
d_call: -

cdr3_nt: TGTGCCAGCAGCGTAGGACAGGGGCCCTACGAGCAGTACTTC
cdr3_aa: CASSVGQGPYEQYF
v_call: TRBV9
clone_size: few
j_call: TRBJ2-7
d_call: TRBD1

cdr3_nt: TGTGCCAGCAGTGAAAGGGTGTCTGAAGCTTTCTTT
cdr3_aa: CASSERVSEAFF
v_call: TRBV2
clone_size: many
j_call: TRBJ1-1
d_call: -

cdr3_nt: TGTGCCAGCAGCTTAGCGCAGGGATTGAACACTGAAGCTTTCTTT
cdr3_aa: CASSLAQGLNTEAFF
v_call: TRBV7-6
clone_size: many
j_call: TRBJ1-1
d_call: -

cdr3_nt: TGTGCCAGCAGTGCCCCGACAGGGCAGCCCCGCGAGCAGTACTTC
cdr3_aa: CASSAPTGQPREQYF
v_call: TRBV6-4
clone_size: -
j_call: TRBJ2-7
d_call: TRBD1

cdr3_nt: TGTGCCAGCAGCGTACCGGGGCGCATCAACTATAATGAGCAGTTCTTC
cdr3_aa: CASSVPGRINYNEQFF
v_call: TRBV21-1
clone_size: few
j_call: TRBJ2-1
d_call: -

cdr3_nt: TGTGCCAGCAGCCAAGCTGGGACAGTCTACTTC
cdr3_aa: CASSQAGTVYF
v_call: TRBV3-1
clone_size: -
j_call: TRBJ2-5
d_call: TRBD1

cdr3_nt: TGTGCCAGCACCTCGAGCCAGATCGACGGCAATGAGCAGTTCTTC
cdr3_aa: CASTSSQIDGNEQFF
v_call: TRBV6-6
clone_size: many
j_call: TRBJ2-1
d_call: -